Here is one TCR beta chain with its context. The data originate from a study of blood T cell repertoires in COVID-19. Study-level information: COVID-19 samples collected from the United States, Italy and Spain covered acute and convalescent phases. Sources were T cells, B-cell-depleted T cells, or PBMCs; the material itself was cDNA or gDNA.

Authors' processing steps: Nucleated cell counts were estimated from reference gene primer amplification. Produced via immunoSEQ multiplex PCR; TCRdb's table is partial and in-frame only. V and J calls and clone size are given by that table; D and trimming were obtained from the DNA. Of over 250,000 clones in the sample, 85% to 90% are singletons; the top ten hold 0.99%. The TCR sequence derives from a woman in her thirties or forties who had recovered from COVID-19. The sample comprised peripheral blood.

The CDR3 protein is CASNRGGARDYGYTF. The DNA of the CDR3 is TGCGCCAGCAACCGGGGGGGGGCGAGGGACTATGGCTACACCTTC. The chain uses TRBV5-1 and TRBJ1-2; D is perhaps TRBD1 (6 bases). The CDR3 is made up of 15 amino acids. Germline V gene lookup returns CDR1 SGHRS and CDR2 YFSETQ. V lost 6 bases, J lost 3 bases, and 18 bases lay in between.